The 4 T cell receptor beta chains below all came from one sample that was sequenced in a study of blood T cells in healthy people across ages. A second PCR of roughly 7 to 11 cycles used a sample-barcoded 5' primer and a J-beta primer mix. TCRdb passed the 5' RACE reads through MiXCR, listing each CDR3 protein once. The sample records about 730,000 distinct CDR3 sequences, approximately 43% being singletons. The sample was blood. Receptors were obtained from a woman between 55 and 75 years old in good health.

The chain uses TRBV4-3 and TRBJ2-1; 12 bases align to TRBD2. CDR1 is LGHNA, CDR2 YSLEER, per germline. CDR3 length: 17 residues. Losses at the gene ends were 1 base for V and 4 bases for J; bases not matched to a gene: 5. The CDR3 is CASSQAHTSGGYNEQFF. The CDR3 nucleotides are TGCGCCAGCAGCCAAGCCCACACTAGCGGGGGGTACAATGAGCAGTTCTTC.

Concerning this clonotype: A much larger clone lies a single base off, so this may be a read error. This chain links TRBV7-2 with TRBJ1-6; 12 nucleotides match TRBD1. Germline CDR1 is SGHTA and CDR2 is FQGNSA. The CDR3 sequence is 16 residues long. After removal of 7 bases from V and 12 bases from J, the junction contained 13 bases not matched to a gene. In DNA form, the CDR3 reads TGTGCCAGCAACTACTTGGGACAGGGGGCGCCCGGACCCCTCCACTTT. It translates to CASNYLGQGAPGPLHF. Full variable domain (missing parts from reference TRBV7-2 and TRBJ1-6): GAGVSQSPSNKVTEKGKDVELRCDPISGHTALYWYRQSLGQGLEFLIYFQGNSAPDKSGLPSDRFSAERTGGSVSTLTIQRTQQEDSAVYLCASNYLGQGAPGPLHFGNGTRLTVT.

This clonotype was recorded a few times. V and J are TRBV30 and TRBJ2-5, with D tentatively TRBD1 (5 bases). The J call may be faulty, since TRBJ2-7 better matches the DNA end. From germline, CDR1 is GTSNPN and CDR2 SVGIG (reference sequence). The CDR3 runs to 13 residues. The CDR3 sequence is CAWSLIQGGEQYF. The CDR3 coding sequence is TGTGCCTGGAGTCTGATTCAGGGTGGCGAGCAGTACTTC.

V is TRBV15 and J is TRBJ1-2, with a weak D call TRBD1 (6 bases). The CDR3 has 16 residues. Between the trimmed V and J ends, which lost 0 bases and 7 bases, there was a span of 18 bases. Germline assignment: CDR1 LNHNV and CDR2 YYDKDF (reference sequence). CDR3 region: CATSRDHPPGGGGYTF. DNA for the CDR3: TGTGCCACCAGCAGAGATCACCCCCCGGGGGGCGGTGGCTACACCTTC.